Below, one TCR beta chain is given with its context. Its antigen is as yet unknown. From germline, CDR1 is MGHDK and CDR2 SYGVNS. V trimming: 2 bases; J trimming: 4 bases; junction bases outside the gene matches: 11. This CDR3 contains 17 residues. The data belong to a study of shared clonotypes between healthy human individuals. Points from the study as a whole: Among the subsets, naive ones generally showed larger estimated richness than memory ones.

Sequencing used immunoSEQ multiplex PCR; TCRdb keeps in-frame clones, though not all of them. The sample has about 1.1 million clones; about 84% are singletons. The chain couples TRBV25-1 to TRBJ2-3; 8 bases are shared with TRBD1. The sample consisted of memory CD4+ T cells from PBMCs. The subset denotes: CD45RA-negative fraction. The sequence derives from a man aged 18 to 30 in good health. Some clones in this sample may be carry-over from other donors' samples. CDR3 in DNA: TGTGCCAGCAGTGAACTTATAGGGACAGGACCCCCAGATACGCAGTATTTT. Its protein product is CASSELIGTGPPDTQYF.